The TCR beta chain under discussion was sequenced for a study of control samples from healthy donors and cancer patients. Some clones are missing from TCRdb's copy, which holds only in-frame ones; the method was immunoSEQ multiplex PCR. The sample contains about 130,000 clones, over 80% of which appear only once. CDR3 size: 15 residues. The V gene end was trimmed by 6 bases and the J gene end by 1 base; junction bases not matched to a gene: 7. Germline CDR1 and CDR2: SQVTM and ANQGSEA. The rearrangement links TRBV29-1 to TRBJ2-1, with TRBD2 matching over 9 bases. The sequenced material came from PBMCs. The TCR comes from an elderly man with head and neck cancer. The CDR3 loop reads CSVSSGSKSYNEQFF. The CDR3 DNA is TGCAGCGTAAGTAGCGGGAGCAAATCCTACAATGAGCAGTTCTTC.